The clone carrying this TCR beta chain was counted at least ten times. Germline is not matched at one junction end, which may reflect a read error. HTBI primers from iRepertoire and Arm-PCR of CDR3 regions yielded the TCR beta libraries. Via MiXCR, TCRdb re-called the multiplex PCR reads, giving one row per CDR3 protein. The table lists hundreds of thousands of distinct CDR3 sequences, about 16% of them singletons, with 12% in the top ten. This entry belongs to a study of regulatory T cells in long-lasting Graves disease. The wider study: Newly diagnosed Graves' patients had under 3 months of antithyroid drugs.

Time point noted: newly diagnosed GD, antithyroid drugs for less than 3 months. PBMC-derived RNA was used for the TCR library. Patients all came to the study from an endocrinology department in Xi'an, China. The CDR3 length is 14 residues. Germline V CDR1 and CDR2: GTSNPN, SVGIG (reference sequence). The data were also submitted as part of a second study, on T cells in Graves' hyperthyroidism and ophthalmopathy. That report adds: When ophthalmopathy did not progress within 18 months, Graves' hyperthyroidism was considered stable.

This sequence was found in a man aged 18 to 35 with Graves disease. V usage is TRBV30 and J usage is TRBJ2-1, with 7 positions matching TRBD2. This sample comprised peripheral blood mononuclear cells (PBMCs), obtained at new diagnosis, from a patient treated with antithyroid drugs. CDR3 DNA sequence: TGTGCCCGGAGCCCGACTAGCCCCGTGGGGGAGCAGTTCTTC. Translated: CARSPTSPVGEQFF.